This T cell receptor (beta chain) was identified in a study of cytomegalovirus exposure and HLA in healthy donors. Study-wide context: Previous work identified 117 million unique TCR beta sequences from about 179 million T cells. Findings of the study overall: Earlier findings revealed that most TCR beta V segments proved productive either about 87% or about 30% of the time. With DRB1 most and HLA-C fewest, TCR association rates differed between HLA loci in a later analysis. Presence/absence comparisons presumed near-even sequencing depth among donors.

Comments on this clone: The target antigen is unknown.

The primer mix had 60 Vbeta and 13 Jbeta primers. TCRdb's table, derived via immunoSEQ multiplex PCR, lists solely in-frame clones and lacks some. This table has about 160,000 clones, roughly 80% appearing once. The CDR3 contains 17 residues. V lost 3 bases, J lost 5 bases, and 10 bases stayed unmatched. The germline V gene encodes CDR1 SGHRS and CDR2 YFSETQ. Specimen: PBMCs. The rearrangement links TRBV5-1 to TRBJ2-7; TRBD2 agrees at 14 bases. The receptor was derived from a male donor in good health and CMV-seropositive. CDR3 sequence reads: CASSSVSGTSGSNEQYF. In DNA, the CDR3 is TGCGCCAGCAGCTCCGTTTCCGGGACTAGCGGGAGCAACGAGCAGTACTTC.